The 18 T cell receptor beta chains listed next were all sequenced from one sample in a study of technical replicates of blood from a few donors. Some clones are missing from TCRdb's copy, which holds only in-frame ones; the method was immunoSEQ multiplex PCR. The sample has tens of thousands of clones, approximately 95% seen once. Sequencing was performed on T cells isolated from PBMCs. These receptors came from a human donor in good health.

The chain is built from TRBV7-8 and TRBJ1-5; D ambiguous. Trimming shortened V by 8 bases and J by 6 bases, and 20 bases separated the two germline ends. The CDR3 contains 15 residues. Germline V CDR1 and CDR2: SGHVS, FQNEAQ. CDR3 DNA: TGTGCCAGCGGAGGCCTTGGGGTTACGAGTCAGCCCCAGCATTTT. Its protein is CASGGLGVTSQPQHF.

The CDR3 nucleotides read TGTGCCAGCAGCTTAGAACAGGGGGCTGGAAACACCATATATTTT. Encoded protein: CASSLEQGAGNTIYF. The chain uses TRBV7-7 and TRBJ1-3; 8 nucleotides match TRBD1. CDR3 size: 15 residues. Trimming cost V 1 base and J 2 bases; bases outside gene matches: 1. CDR1 and CDR2 (germline): SSHAT, FNYEAQ (reference sequence).

CDR3 sequence: CASSIGTGSSGGYGYTF. CDR3 coding DNA: TGTGCCAGCAGCATTGGGACAGGGTCCTCCGGGGGGTATGGCTACACCTTC. The V and J genes are TRBV9 and TRBJ1-2; 9 nucleotides line up with TRBD1. The CDR3 runs to 17 residues. J gave up 5 bases and V 4 bases, and 15 bases lay outside the gene matches. Germline CDR1 SGDLS, CDR2 YYNGEE. Full variable domain (rest looked up from reference TRBV9 and TRBJ1-2): DSGVTQTPKHLITATGQRVTLRCSPRSGDLSVYWYQQSLDQGLQFLIQYYNGEERAKGNILERFSAQQFPDLHSELNLSSLELGDSALYFCASSIGTGSSGGYGYTFGSGTRLTVV.

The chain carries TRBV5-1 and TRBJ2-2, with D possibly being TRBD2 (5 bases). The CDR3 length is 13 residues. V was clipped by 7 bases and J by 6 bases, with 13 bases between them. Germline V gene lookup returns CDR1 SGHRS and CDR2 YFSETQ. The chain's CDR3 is CASRTRRAGELFF. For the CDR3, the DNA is TGCGCCAGCCGTACCAGGCGGGCCGGGGAGCTGTTTTTT.

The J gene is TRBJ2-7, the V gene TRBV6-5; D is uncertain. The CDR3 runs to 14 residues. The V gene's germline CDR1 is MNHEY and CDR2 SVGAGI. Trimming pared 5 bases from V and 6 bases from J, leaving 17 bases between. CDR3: CASSTYPEFGEQYF. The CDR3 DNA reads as TGTGCCAGCAGTACGTACCCCGAGTTTGGCGAGCAGTACTTC.

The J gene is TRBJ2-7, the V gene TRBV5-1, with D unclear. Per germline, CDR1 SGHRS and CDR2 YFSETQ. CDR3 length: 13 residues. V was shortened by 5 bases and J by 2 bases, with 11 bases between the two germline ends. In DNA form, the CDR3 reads TGCGCCAGCAGGCCTCAGGTAACCTACGAGCAGTACTTC. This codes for CASRPQVTYEQYF.

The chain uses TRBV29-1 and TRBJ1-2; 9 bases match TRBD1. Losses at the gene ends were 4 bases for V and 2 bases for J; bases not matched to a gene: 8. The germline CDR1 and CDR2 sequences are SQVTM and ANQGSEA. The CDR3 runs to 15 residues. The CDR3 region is CSVALWTGANYGYTF. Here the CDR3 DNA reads TGCAGCGTTGCTCTCTGGACAGGGGCGAACTATGGCTACACCTTC.

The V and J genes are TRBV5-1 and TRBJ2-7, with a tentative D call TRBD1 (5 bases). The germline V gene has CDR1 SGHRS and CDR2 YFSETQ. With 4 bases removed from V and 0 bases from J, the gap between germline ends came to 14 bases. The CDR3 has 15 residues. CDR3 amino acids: CASSPGAGYSYEQYF. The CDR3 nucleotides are TGCGCCAGCAGCCCAGGAGCAGGGTACTCCTACGAGCAGTACTTC.

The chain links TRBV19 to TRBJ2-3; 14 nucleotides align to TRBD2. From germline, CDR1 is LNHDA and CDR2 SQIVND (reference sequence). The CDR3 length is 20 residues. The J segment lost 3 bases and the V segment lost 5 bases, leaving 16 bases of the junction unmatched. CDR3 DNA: TGTGCCAGTAGTGATTCCAAGGGACTAGCGGGAGTAGCTCCTACAGATACGCAGTATTTT. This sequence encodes CASSDSKGLAGVAPTDTQYF.

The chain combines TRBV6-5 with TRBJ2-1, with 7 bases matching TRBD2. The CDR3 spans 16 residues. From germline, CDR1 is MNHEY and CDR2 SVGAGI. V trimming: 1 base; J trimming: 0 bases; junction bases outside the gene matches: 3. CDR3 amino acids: CASSYLGGSSYNEQFF. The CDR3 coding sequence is TGTGCCAGCAGTTACTTGGGGGGGAGCTCCTACAATGAGCAGTTCTTC.

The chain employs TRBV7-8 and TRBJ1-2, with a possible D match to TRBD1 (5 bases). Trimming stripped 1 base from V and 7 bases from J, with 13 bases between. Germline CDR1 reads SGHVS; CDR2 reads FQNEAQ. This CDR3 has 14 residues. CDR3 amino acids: CASSLVGREAGYTF. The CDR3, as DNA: TGTGCCAGCAGCTTAGTCGGCAGGGAAGCTGGCTACACCTTC. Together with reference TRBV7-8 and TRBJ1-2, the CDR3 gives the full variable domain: GAGVSQSPRYKVAKRGQDVALRCDPISGHVSLFWYQQALGQGPEFLTYFQNEAQLDKSGLPSDRFFAERPEGSVSTLKIQRTQQEDSAVYLCASSLVGREAGYTFGSGTRLTVV.

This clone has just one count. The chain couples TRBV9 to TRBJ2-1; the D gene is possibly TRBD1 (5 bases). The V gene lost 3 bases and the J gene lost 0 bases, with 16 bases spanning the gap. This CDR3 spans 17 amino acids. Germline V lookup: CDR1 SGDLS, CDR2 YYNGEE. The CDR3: CASSDGADDSSYNEQFF. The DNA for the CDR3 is TGTGCCAGCAGCGATGGGGCAGACGATAGCTCCTACAATGAGCAGTTCTTC.

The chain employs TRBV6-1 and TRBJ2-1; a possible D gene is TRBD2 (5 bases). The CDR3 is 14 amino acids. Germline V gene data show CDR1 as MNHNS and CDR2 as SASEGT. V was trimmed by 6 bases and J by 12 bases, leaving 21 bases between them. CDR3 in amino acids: CASSPPSMLRGQFF. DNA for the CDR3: TGTGCCAGCAGCCCCCCTTCGATGCTCCGGGGGCAGTTCTTC.

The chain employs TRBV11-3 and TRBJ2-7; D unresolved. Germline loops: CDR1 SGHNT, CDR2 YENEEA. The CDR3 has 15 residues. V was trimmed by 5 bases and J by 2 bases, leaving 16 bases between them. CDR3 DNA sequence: TGTGCCAGCAGCCCCTATAGAACCGGTACCTACGAGCAGTACTTC. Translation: CASSPYRTGTYEQYF.

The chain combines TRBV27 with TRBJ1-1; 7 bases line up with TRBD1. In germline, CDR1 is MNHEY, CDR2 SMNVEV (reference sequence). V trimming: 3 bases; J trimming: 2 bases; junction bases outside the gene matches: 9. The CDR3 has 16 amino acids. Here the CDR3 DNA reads TGTGCCAGCAGTTTTGACGACAGGGTAAGAAACACTGAAGCTTTCTTT. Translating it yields CASSFDDRVRNTEAFF.

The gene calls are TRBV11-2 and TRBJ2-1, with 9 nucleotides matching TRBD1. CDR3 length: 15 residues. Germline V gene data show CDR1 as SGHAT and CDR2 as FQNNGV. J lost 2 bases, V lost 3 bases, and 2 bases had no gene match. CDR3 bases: TGTGCCAGCAGCTTGTGGGACAGGGCCTACAATGAGCAGTTCTTC. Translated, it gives CASSLWDRAYNEQFF.

The CDR3 region is CASSLAPSGSWYEQYF. DNA for the CDR3: TGCGCCAGCAGCTTGGCGCCTAGCGGGAGTTGGTACGAGCAGTACTTC. This chain connects TRBV5-1 to TRBJ2-7; 10 positions match TRBD2. Germline-derived CDR1 and CDR2 are SGHRS and YFSETQ. The V segment lost 0 bases and the J segment 4 bases; nucleotides outside the gene matches: 7. The CDR3 has 16 amino acids.

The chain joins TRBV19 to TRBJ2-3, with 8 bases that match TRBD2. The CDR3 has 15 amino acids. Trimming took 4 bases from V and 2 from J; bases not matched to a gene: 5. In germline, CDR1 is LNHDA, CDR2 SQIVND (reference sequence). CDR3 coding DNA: TGTGCCAGTAGTAGCGGGAGGTCATACACAGATACGCAGTATTTT. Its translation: CASSSGRSYTDTQYF.